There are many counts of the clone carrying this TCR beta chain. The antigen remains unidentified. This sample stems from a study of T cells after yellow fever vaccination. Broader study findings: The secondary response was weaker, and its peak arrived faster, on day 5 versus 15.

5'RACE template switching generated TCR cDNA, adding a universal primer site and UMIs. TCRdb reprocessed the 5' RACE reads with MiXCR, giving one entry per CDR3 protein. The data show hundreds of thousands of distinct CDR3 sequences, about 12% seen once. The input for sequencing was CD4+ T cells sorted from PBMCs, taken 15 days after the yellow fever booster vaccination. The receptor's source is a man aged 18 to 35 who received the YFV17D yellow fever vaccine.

DNA of the CDR3: TGTGCCAGCAGCTTCACCGGCATGCCGAATCTAATGAACACTGAAGCTTTCTTT. Its translation: CASSFTGMPNLMNTEAFF. The genes are TRBV7-9 and TRBJ1-1; D ambiguous. The length of the CDR3 is 18 residues. V dropped 3 bases and J dropped 0 bases, with 20 bases sitting between them. Germline assignment: CDR1 SEHNR and CDR2 FQNEAQ (reference sequence). The whole variable domain, remainder taken from reference TRBV7-9 and TRBJ1-1, is DTGVSQNPRHKITKRGQNVTFRCDPISEHNRLYWYRQTLGQGPEFLTYFQNEAQLEKSRLLSDRFSAERPKGSFSTLEIQRTEQGDSAMYLCASSFTGMPNLMNTEAFFGQGTRLTVV.